This TCR beta chain was retrieved from a study of cytomegalovirus exposure and HLA in healthy donors. Study as a whole: The use of the same platform for the 90 to 150 validation repertoires and the 550 to 850 first-cohort repertoires was reported by a later analysis. General study points: Cytomegalovirus-associated TCR beta chains were listed, numbering 150 to 200. Confirmation in vitro established that three CMV-associated chains were specific for CMV antigens.

On this clone itself: Antigen: not known.

The donors were members of the validation cohort, which comprised roughly 120 subjects and was separate from the first cohort of around 700 subjects. Sequenced by immunoSEQ multiplex PCR; TCRdb stores in-frame clones only, minus some. The profile shows about 110,000 clones, around nine tenths of them singletons. The V segment lost 3 bases and the J segment 3 bases; nucleotides outside the gene matches: 5. Germline values: CDR1 GTSNPN, CDR2 SVGIG (reference sequence). CDR3 size: 15 residues. The rearrangement joins TRBV30 to TRBJ2-1; 10 bases are a match to TRBD2. The receptor was derived from a woman aged 25 to 39 in good health and CMV-seropositive. Sequencing was done on a sample of PBMCs. DNA for the CDR3: TGTGCCTGGAGGCGGACTAGCGGAAACTACAATGAGCAGTTCTTC. Residues: CAWRRTSGNYNEQFF. Full variable domain (remainder filled in from reference TRBV30 and TRBJ2-1): SQTIHQWPATLVQPVGSPLSLECTVEGTSNPNLYWYRQAAGRGLQLLFYSVGIGQISSEVPQNLSASRPQDRQFILSSKKLLLSDSGFYLCAWRRTSGNYNEQFFGPGTRLTVL.